This passage covers 18 T cell receptor beta chains from one sample sequenced in a study of T cells after yellow fever vaccination. Via MiXCR, TCRdb re-called the 5' RACE reads, giving one row per CDR3 protein. This table holds 350,000 to 450,000 distinct CDR3 sequences, about 6% found once. This sample comprised PBMCs, obtained 5 days after the yellow fever booster vaccination. Source of these receptors: a man aged 30-40 years who received the YFV17D yellow fever vaccine.

In its sample, this clonotype was seen a few times. V is TRBV5-1 and J is TRBJ2-2; 11 nucleotides agree with TRBD1. The CDR3 covers 16 residues. Looked up from germline, CDR1 is SGHRS and CDR2 is YFSETQ. With 4 bases clipped from V and 5 bases from J, the junction kept 7 bases outside the gene matches. The CDR3 loop is CASSTSGTGGTGELFF. In nucleotides, the CDR3 is TGCGCCAGCAGCACTTCCGGGACAGGGGGTACCGGGGAGCTGTTTTTT.

At least ten counts were recorded for this clonotype. The J gene is TRBJ2-3, the V gene TRBV29-1, with 10 bases lining up with TRBD2. CDR1 is SQVTM, CDR2 ANQGSEA, per germline. This CDR3 region has 15 residues. V gave up 8 bases and J gave up 4 bases; unmatched junction bases: 12. CDR3 DNA sequence: TGCAGCTACCCCCAGCGGGAGGGGGGGCCAGATACGCAGTATTTT. Its protein product is CSYPQREGGPDTQYF.

The rearrangement links TRBV5-1 to TRBJ1-2; 10 positions match TRBD1. The CDR3 is 16 amino acids. V shed 4 bases and J 6 bases; nucleotides not matched to a gene: 12. Germline V gives CDR1 SGHRS, CDR2 YFSETQ. Written as DNA, the CDR3 is TGCGCCAGCAGCACGCCGACGGGACAGGGGTACCATGGCTACACCTTC. It codes for CASSTPTGQGYHGYTF.

This clonotype was counted at least ten times. This chain uses TRBV20-1 with TRBJ2-4; D uncertain. V gave up 0 bases and J gave up 0 bases, with 6 bases separating them. Germline V gene sequence: CDR1 DFQATT, CDR2 SNEGSKA (reference sequence). The CDR3 has 14 amino acids. The CDR3 DNA reads TGCAGTGCTAGAGATCAGGTAGCCAAAAACATTCAGTACTTC. This translates into CSARDQVAKNIQYF.

This clonotype was counted only a few times. J is TRBJ1-1 and V is TRBV7-9; possible D gene TRBD1, 6 bases. V was clipped by 3 bases and J by 4 bases, with 12 bases between them. CDR1 and CDR2 (germline): SEHNR, FQNEAQ (reference sequence). The CDR3 is 14 amino acids. The CDR3 nucleotides read TGTGCCAGCAGCTTCCAACAGGGAGGCACTGAAGCTTTCTTT. This gives the protein CASSFQQGGTEAFF.

The sample holds many counts of this clonotype. The chain joins TRBV7-6 to TRBJ2-7; possibly TRBD2 for D (6 bases). The CDR3 totals 15 residues. Trimming shortened V by 0 bases and J by 5 bases, and 14 bases separated the two germline ends. CDR1 and CDR2 from the germline V gene are SGHVS and FNYEAQ. CDR3 loop: CASSLAGGPTDEQYF. In nucleotides, the CDR3 is TGTGCCAGCAGCTTAGCTGGAGGGCCTACCGACGAGCAGTACTTC.

This clonotype has a count of ten or more. The chain uses TRBV7-2 and TRBJ2-2, with D uncertain. Germline values: CDR1 SGHTA, CDR2 FQGNSA. This CDR3 is built from 14 residues. Trimming shortened V by 4 bases and J by 0 bases, and 6 bases separated the two germline ends. The CDR3 region is CASSYFSNTGELFF. The DNA of the CDR3 is TGTGCCAGCAGCTATTTTTCGAACACCGGGGAGCTGTTTTTT.

This clonotype was detected ten times or more. The chain employs TRBV29-1 and TRBJ2-5; maybe TRBD1 (6 bases). This CDR3 comprises 13 residues. Germline CDR1 and CDR2: SQVTM and ANQGSEA. Trimming cost V 7 bases and J 2 bases, with 14 bases left between them. DNA of the CDR3: TGCAGCGAATATATTAGGGGGCAAGAGACCCAGTACTTC. Protein sequence: CSEYIRGQETQYF.

This clonotype appeared a few times. The V call is TRBV9, the J call TRBJ1-6; D is undetermined. V lost 0 bases, J lost 8 bases, and 6 bases lay in between. CDR1 and CDR2 from the germline V gene are SGDLS and YYNGEE. This CDR3 has 13 amino acids. CDR3 amino acids: CASSVGKDSPLHF. As DNA, the CDR3 is TGTGCCAGCAGCGTAGGAAAGGATTCACCCCTCCACTTT. The complete variable domain, with remaining parts taken from reference TRBV9 and TRBJ1-6, reads DSGVTQTPKHLITATGQRVTLRCSPRSGDLSVYWYQQSLDQGLQFLIQYYNGEERAKGNILERFSAQQFPDLHSELNLSSLELGDSALYFCASSVGKDSPLHFGNGTRLTVT.

In this sample, this clonotype turned up a few times. V gene TRBV7-2 combines with J gene TRBJ2-5; no firm D call. Trimming took off 6 bases at V and 0 bases at J, with 11 bases between the two ends. CDR1 is SGHTA and CDR2 is FQGNSA in the germline V gene. The CDR3 covers 14 residues. The CDR3, as DNA: TGTGCCAGCAGGTTCCGGGCCTACCAAGAGACCCAGTACTTC. It codes for CASRFRAYQETQYF. Full variable domain (missing parts from reference TRBV7-2 and TRBJ2-5): GAGVSQSPSNKVTEKGKDVELRCDPISGHTALYWYRQSLGQGLEFLIYFQGNSAPDKSGLPSDRFSAERTGGSVSTLTIQRTQQEDSAVYLCASRFRAYQETQYFGPGTRLLVL.

The chain employs TRBV10-3 and TRBJ2-5; no definite D call. Trimming removed 5 bases at V and 1 base at J, with 5 bases between. The CDR3 totals 12 residues. Germline-derived CDR1 and CDR2 are ENHRY and SYGVKD. The CDR3 DNA sequence: TGTGCCATCAGTCCAGGCCAAGAGACCCAGTACTTC. Translation: CAISPGQETQYF.

V usage is TRBV28 and J usage is TRBJ2-7; D possibly corresponds to TRBD2 (5 bases). V gave up 8 bases and J gave up 6 bases, with 8 bases separating them. The CDR3 loop spans 10 amino acids. Germline CDR1 and CDR2: MDHEN and SYDVKM. DNA of the CDR3: TGTGCCAGCGGAGGTTTCGAGCAGTACTTC. Translating it yields CASGGFEQYF.

This clonotype was observed a few times. The gene calls are TRBV10-3 and TRBJ2-5; D gene uncertain. The CDR3 runs to 14 residues. Trimming pared 2 bases from V and 7 bases from J, leaving 14 bases between. Germline CDR1 and CDR2: ENHRY and SYGVKD. The CDR3 region is CAISEGTTGGTQYF. Here the CDR3 DNA reads TGTGCCATCAGTGAGGGTACTACCGGCGGGACCCAGTACTTC.

The table lists this clonotype with many counts. J is TRBJ2-2 and V is TRBV19, with no clear D. Trimming left V 4 bases short and J 6 bases short, with 0 bases between. CDR1 is LNHDA, CDR2 SQIVND, per germline (reference sequence). There are 10 residues in the CDR3. The CDR3 bases are TGTGCCAGTAGTACCGGGGAGCTGTTTTTT. Its protein is CASSTGELFF.

This clonotype came up many times. The chain recombines TRBV6-2 or TRBV6-3 with TRBJ2-1, with 11 bases lining up with TRBD2. The CDR3 sequence is 17 residues long. The V segment lost 5 bases and the J segment 5 bases; nucleotides outside the gene matches: 11. CDR1 is MNHEY and CDR2 is SVGEGT in the germline V gene. The CDR3 DNA reads TGTGCCAGCAGTAGCTGGACTAGCGGGCGAGGTAACAATGAGCAGTTCTTC. This encodes CASSSWTSGRGNNEQFF.

The CDR3 nucleotides are TGCGCCAGCAGCCCGACTAGCCGTCCCACCGGGGAGCTGTTTTTT. This codes for CASSPTSRPTGELFF. The rearrangement joins TRBV5-1 to TRBJ2-2; 7 positions agree with TRBD2. The CDR3 spans 15 residues. V gave up 4 bases and J gave up 4 bases; unmatched junction bases: 7. Germline-derived CDR1 and CDR2 are SGHRS and YFSETQ.

The chain combines TRBV24-1 with TRBJ2-5; TRBD1 matches at 10 bases. Germline trimming cut 7 bases from V and 4 bases from J; bases unmatched to any gene: 8. The CDR3 is made up of 15 amino acids. From germline, CDR1 is KGHDR and CDR2 SFDVKD. CDR3 in amino acids: CATSTSGTGAETQYF. The CDR3 DNA follows: TGTGCCACCAGCACCTCCGGGACAGGGGCAGAGACCCAGTACTTC.

In its sample, this clonotype was seen a few times. This sequence joins TRBV29-1 and TRBJ1-2; 7 nucleotides match TRBD1. The CDR3 is 14 amino acids. Per the germline V gene, CDR1 is SQVTM and CDR2 is ANQGSEA. Trimming at V came to 2 bases and at J to 5 bases, leaving 8 bases not matched to a gene. CDR3 nucleotides: TGCAGCGTTGAATCTGGGTGGGACAGTTATGGCTACACCTTC. Translated: CSVESGWDSYGYTF.